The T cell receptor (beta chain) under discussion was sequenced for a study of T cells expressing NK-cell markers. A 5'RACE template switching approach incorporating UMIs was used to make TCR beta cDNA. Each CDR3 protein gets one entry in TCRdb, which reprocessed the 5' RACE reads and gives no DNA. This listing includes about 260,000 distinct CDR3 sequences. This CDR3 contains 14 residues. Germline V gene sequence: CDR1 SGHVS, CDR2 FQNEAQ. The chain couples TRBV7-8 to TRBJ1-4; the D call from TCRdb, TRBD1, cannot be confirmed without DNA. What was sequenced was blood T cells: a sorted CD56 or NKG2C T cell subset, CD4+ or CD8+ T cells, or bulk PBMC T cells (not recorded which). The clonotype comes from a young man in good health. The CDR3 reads CASSTGVSNEKLFF.